Described below is a single T cell receptor beta chain sequence and its context. CDR3 length: 15 amino acids. The germline CDR1 and CDR2 sequences are SNHLY and FYNNEI. Germline trimming cut 5 bases from V and 3 bases from J; bases unmatched to any gene: 8. These data belong to a study of blood T cells in healthy people across ages. Combining a sample-barcoded 5' primer with a J-beta primer mix, a second PCR ran for about 7 to 12 cycles. Each CDR3 protein gets one entry after TCRdb re-called the 5' RACE reads with MiXCR. The sample includes some 690,000 distinct CDR3 sequences, 22% of them seen just once.

Specimen: blood. The chain couples TRBV2 to TRBJ2-7, with 9 bases that match TRBD2. The TCR comes from a man aged 65 to 79 in good health. In DNA form, the CDR3 reads TGTGCCAGCAGTACCATAGCGGGGGAAGACTACGAGCAGTACTTC. Translation gives CASSTIAGEDYEQYF.